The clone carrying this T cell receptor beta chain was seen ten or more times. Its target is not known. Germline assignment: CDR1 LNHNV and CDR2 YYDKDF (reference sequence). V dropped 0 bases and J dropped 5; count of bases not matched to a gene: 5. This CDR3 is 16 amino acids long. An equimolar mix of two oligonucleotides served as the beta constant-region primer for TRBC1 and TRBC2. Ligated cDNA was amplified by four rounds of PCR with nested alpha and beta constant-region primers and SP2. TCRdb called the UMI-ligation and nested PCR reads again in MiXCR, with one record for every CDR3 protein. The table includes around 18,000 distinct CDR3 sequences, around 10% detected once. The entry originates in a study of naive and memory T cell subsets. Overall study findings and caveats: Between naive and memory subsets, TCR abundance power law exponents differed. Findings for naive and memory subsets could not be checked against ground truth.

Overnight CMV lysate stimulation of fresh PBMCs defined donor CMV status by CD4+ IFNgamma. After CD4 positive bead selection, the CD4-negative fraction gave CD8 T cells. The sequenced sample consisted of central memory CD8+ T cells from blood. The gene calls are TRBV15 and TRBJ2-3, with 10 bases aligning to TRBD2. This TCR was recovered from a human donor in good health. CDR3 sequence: CATSREAGGGGDTQYF. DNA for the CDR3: TGTGCCACCAGCAGAGAAGCGGGAGGGGGAGGAGATACGCAGTATTTT.